This is a list of T cell receptor beta chains from one sample in a study of T cells in Graves' hyperthyroidism and ophthalmopathy. MiXCR, applied by TCRdb to the multiplex PCR reads, yields one record per CDR3 protein. This table has fewer than 450,000 distinct CDR3 sequences, roughly a sixth appearing once. The material sequenced was blood. Receptor source: a young woman with Graves' hyperthyroidism that later progressed to Graves' ophthalmopathy. The CDR3 runs from the conserved cysteine through the conserved F or W. The D gene is left open where the match is weak. Not all rows give a size; the values are once, few, many and, for expanded clones, a class.

j_call,clone_size,d_call,v_call,cdr3_nt,cdr3_aa
TRBJ1-2,.,.,TRBV10-3,TGTGCCATCAGTGAGTCGCAGGGAGCCTATGGCTACACCTTC,CAISESQGAYGYTF
TRBJ2-5,many,TRBD2,TRBV6-2/TRBV6-3,TGTGCCACTTCCCTCTGGGCTAGCGGAGAGACCCAGTACTTC,CATSLWASGETQYF
TRBJ2-7,many,.,TRBV6-5,TGTGCCAGCACTATGGACCCGGTCTCCTACGAGCAGTACTTC,CASTMDPVSYEQYF
TRBJ2-7,.,.,TRBV4-1,TGCGCCAGCAGCCAAGAACAGGGATTAGGCGAGCAGTACTTC,CASSQEQGLGEQYF
TRBJ2-6,many,.,TRBV24-1,TGTGCCACCAGTGGAACAGGGGCCAACGTCCTGACTTTC,CATSGTGANVLTF
TRBJ2-3,many,TRBD1,TRBV6-2/TRBV6-3,TGTGCCAGCAGTTATGGCAGGGGGACAGATACGCAGTATTTT,CASSYGRGTDTQYF
TRBJ2-3,many,.,TRBV7-8,TGTGCCAGCAGCTCAGGCCGCACAGATACGCAGTATTTT,CASSSGRTDTQYF
TRBJ1-5,.,.,TRBV7-8,TGTGCCAGCAGCTTGGGTTCAGGGGACATAGGTCAGCCCCAGCATTTT,CASSLGSGDIGQPQHF
TRBJ1-1,many,.,TRBV7-9,TGTGCCAGCAGCTCAGCCTCAGGACCCCGCATGAACACTGAAGCTTTCTTT,CASSSASGPRMNTEAFF
TRBJ2-7,few,.,TRBV20-1,TGCAGTGCTAGAGCTGTTGGACAGTCAAAGCAGTACTTC,CSARAVGQSKQYF
TRBJ2-3,many,.,TRBV7-8,TGTGCCAGCAGCTTAATGCGGGCCGAAAAGAGGACGCAGTATTTT,CASSLMRAEKRTQYF
TRBJ1-5,many,.,TRBV3-1,TGTGCCAGCAGCCAAGTGCCCTATGGCAATCAGCCCCAGCATTTT,CASSQVPYGNQPQHF
TRBJ2-3,.,.,TRBV4-1,TGCGCCAGCAGCCAAGTAGGAGATACGCAGTATTTT,CASSQVGDTQYF
TRBJ2-3,.,.,TRBV6-2/TRBV6-3,TGTGCCAGCAGTTACACACCCCTCACAGATACGCAGTATTTT,CASSYTPLTDTQYF
TRBJ2-7,many,TRBD1,TRBV28,TGTGCCAGCAGTCCCGGACAGGGGCTCTACGAGCAGTACTTC,CASSPGQGLYEQYF
TRBJ2-7,.,TRBD1,TRBV10-1,TGCGCCAGCAACCTCACAGGGGGGAACCCCCCCTACGAGCAGTACTTC,CASNLTGGNPPYEQYF
TRBJ2-4,.,.,TRBV11-2,TGTGCCAGCAGCTCCCCCTGGGTCGTGACGTCAAACATTCAGTACTTC,CASSSPWVVTSNIQYF
TRBJ2-4,many,TRBD2,TRBV28,TGTGCCAGCAGCCAGTCTCTACTAGCGGGGCTAGCCAAAAACATTCAGTACTTC,CASSQSLLAGLAKNIQYF
TRBJ2-5,.,.,TRBV3-1,TGTGCCAGCAGCCAAAAGGGCAAGATCCAAGAGACCCAGTACTTC,CASSQKGKIQETQYF
TRBJ2-1,.,.,TRBV5-1,TGCGCCAGCAGCTCCCCAGGGGATGAGCAGTTCTTC,CASSSPGDEQFF
TRBJ2-1,.,.,TRBV19,TGTGCCAGTTCCTTCCCTTTGGGAGGCGGGTCGGTCACTGAGCAGTTCTTC,CASSFPLGGGSVTEQFF
TRBJ2-6,.,TRBD1,TRBV12-3/TRBV12-4,TGTGCCAGCAGTTTCGGACAGGGATTTTCCTCTGGGGCCAACGTCCTGACTTTC,CASSFGQGFSSGANVLTF
TRBJ1-5,many,TRBD1,TRBV19,TGTGCCAGTTGGGACAGACCAAGCAATCAGCCCCAGCATTTT,CASWDRPSNQPQHF
TRBJ1-1,many,.,TRBV10-3,TGTGCCATCAGAGCCACCCCTGACAGGAACACTGAAGCTTTCTTT,CAIRATPDRNTEAFF
TRBJ1-1,many,TRBD1,TRBV7-8,TGTGCCAGCAGCGTACACAGGGGCCTGATGAACACTGAAGCTTTCTTT,CASSVHRGLMNTEAFF
TRBJ2-3,.,TRBD1,TRBV11-2,TGTGCCAGCAGCTCAGCTCTTAGGGGGACAGGGGGCGCGGCAGATACGCAGTATTTT,CASSSALRGTGGAADTQYF
TRBJ2-1,.,TRBD1,TRBV2,TGTGCCAGTACCCCGACAGGGAACTCCTACAATGAGCAGTTCTTC,CASTPTGNSYNEQFF
TRBJ1-2,many,TRBD1,TRBV5-4,TGTGCCAGCAGCCCTAGGACAGGCCCGGTCTATGGCTACACCTTC,CASSPRTGPVYGYTF
TRBJ2-1,.,TRBD1,TRBV2,TGTGCCAGCAGTACCCCCCTCACAGGGGGCCCCTACAATGAGCAGTTCTTC,CASSTPLTGGPYNEQFF
TRBJ2-2,few,.,TRBV10-2,TGCGCCAGCAAGGGACAAACGAACACCGGGGAGCTGTTTTTT,CASKGQTNTGELFF
TRBJ1-6,many,.,TRBV7-9,TGTGCCAGCAGCCTGGAAGGCGGGCGCGGTAATTCACCCCTCCACTTT,CASSLEGGRGNSPLHF
TRBJ2-7,many,.,TRBV12-3/TRBV12-4,TGTGCCAGCAGTCCCGAATATAGGGACTACGAGCAGTACTTC,CASSPEYRDYEQYF
TRBJ1-4,many,.,TRBV28,TGTGCCAGCAGTCCGGGGGTGTTTTGGGAAAAACTGTTTTTT,CASSPGVFWEKLFF
TRBJ2-5,few,TRBD2,TRBV29-1,TGCAGCGTTACCGGGACTAGCGGGTCTTTTCAAGAGACCCAGTACTTC,CSVTGTSGSFQETQYF
TRBJ1-5,many,.,TRBV24-1,TGTGCCACCAGTGAGGAGCCAAATCAGCCCCAGCATTTT,CATSEEPNQPQHF
TRBJ2-5,many,TRBD2,TRBV11-2,TGTGCCACCCGGCGGGGCGGGAGTACAAGGGTAGAGACCCAGTACTTC,CATRRGGSTRVETQYF
TRBJ2-5,few,.,TRBV18,TGTGCCAGCTCACCAGGGGACCAGACCCAGTACTTC,CASSPGDQTQYF
TRBJ1-1,many,.,TRBV11-2,TGTGCCAGCAGCTCCAGGGTTTCGGACACTGAAGCTTTCTTT,CASSSRVSDTEAFF
TRBJ2-5,.,.,TRBV4-1,TGTGCCAGCAGCGGACCGAACCCGGGACTCCAAGAGACCCAGTACTTC,CASSGPNPGLQETQYF
TRBJ1-3,many,.,TRBV20-1,TGCAGTGCTAGGGCGATGGTCTCTGGAAACACCATATATTTT,CSARAMVSGNTIYF
TRBJ2-5,many,.,TRBV3-1,TGTGCCAGCAGCCAAGATGTCGGGACCCAGTACTTC,CASSQDVGTQYF
TRBJ2-2,.,.,TRBV20-1,TGCAGTGCTAGAATATGGACGGAAGGAACCGGGGAGCTGTTTTTT,CSARIWTEGTGELFF
TRBJ2-1,many,.,TRBV5-1,TGCGCCAGCAGCTTGTCCCCAACAACCGAGCAGTTCTTC,CASSLSPTTEQFF
TRBJ1-1,many,.,TRBV28,TGTGCCAGCAGCCCCTTCCGCGGGGGGATATACACTGAAGCTTTCTTT,CASSPFRGGIYTEAFF
TRBJ1-3,.,.,TRBV5-1,TGCGCCAGCAGCCCGGAGATCGGGGGCAACACCATATATTTT,CASSPEIGGNTIYF
TRBJ2-1,.,TRBD2,TRBV10-2,TGCGCCAGCATGTTCGTTCTAGCGGGGGGGAGCGAGCAGTTCTTC,CASMFVLAGGSEQFF
TRBJ1-5,many,TRBD1,TRBV28,TGTGCCAGCAGCCACTCGACAGGGACAAATCAGCCCCAGCATTTT,CASSHSTGTNQPQHF
TRBJ2-1,.,.,TRBV29-1,TGCAGCGTTGGGGACCTTAGCGCGGGGAGCTCCTACAATGAGCAGTTCTTC,CSVGDLSAGSSYNEQFF
TRBJ2-5,many,.,TRBV7-9,TGTGCCAGCAGCCGATCTCGGACAGAAGAGACCCAGTACTTC,CASSRSRTEETQYF
TRBJ2-2,.,.,TRBV24-1,.,CATSDDGTSGVTGSCFF
TRBJ2-3,many,TRBD2,TRBV6-1,TGTGCCAGCAGGCAGACTAGCGGGGAAATAGATACGCAGTATTTT,CASRQTSGEIDTQYF
TRBJ1-2,.,TRBD1,TRBV18,TGTGCCAGCTCAGACAGGGCTTACGGAGGCTACACCTTC,CASSDRAYGGYTF
TRBJ2-7,many,.,TRBV30,TGTGCCTGGAGTGTCGGCAACATACTAGTTGAGCAGTACTTC,CAWSVGNILVEQYF
TRBJ1-1,many,.,TRBV29-1,TGCAGCGTTGTGGGGGCACGGGGAGCTTTCTTT,CSVVGARGAFF
TRBJ1-2,many,.,TRBV3-1,TGTGCCAGCAGCCCCTCCGGGGATGGCTACACCTTC,CASSPSGDGYTF
TRBJ1-4,.,.,TRBV6-1,TGTGCCAGCAGTCGCCTGGCCCGTGAAAAACTGTTTTTT,CASSRLAREKLFF
TRBJ2-3,.,.,TRBV9,TGTGCCAGCAGCGTAGCCTCAGATACGCAGTATTTT,CASSVASDTQYF
TRBJ1-1,many,.,TRBV11-3,TGTGCCAGCAGCTTAGATCGACAAGGAGAAGCTTTCTTT,CASSLDRQGEAFF
TRBJ1-2,many,TRBD1,TRBV27,TGTGCCAGCAGTCCTTCGACAGGGGAAAAGCTCTATGGCTACACCTTC,CASSPSTGEKLYGYTF